The clone carrying this T cell receptor (beta chain) was recorded a few times. No antigen is known for it. Trimming took off 3 bases at V and 2 bases at J, with 14 bases between the two ends. Germline CDR1 reads LGHNA; CDR2 reads YNFKEQ. The CDR3 contains 15 residues. TCRdb analysed the RT-PCR reads with MiXCR anew, one entry per CDR3 protein. The sample has 550,000 to 600,000 distinct CDR3 sequences; about 10% are singletons. The data derive from a study of response to subunit inactivated influenza vaccine. General study findings and limits: It was the authors' suggestion that each seasonal influenza vaccination recruits few new T cells.

The TCR was taken from a man between 50 and 59 years old who received an inactivated influenza vaccine. This rearrangement joins TRBV4-2 to TRBJ2-7, with a tentative D call TRBD1 (6 bases). Sequencing was performed on PBMCs from blood, taken on the day of vaccination. The CDR3 protein is CASSQLVGQAYEQYF. The DNA of the CDR3 is TGTGCCAGCAGCCAGCTAGTGGGACAAGCCTACGAGCAGTACTTC.